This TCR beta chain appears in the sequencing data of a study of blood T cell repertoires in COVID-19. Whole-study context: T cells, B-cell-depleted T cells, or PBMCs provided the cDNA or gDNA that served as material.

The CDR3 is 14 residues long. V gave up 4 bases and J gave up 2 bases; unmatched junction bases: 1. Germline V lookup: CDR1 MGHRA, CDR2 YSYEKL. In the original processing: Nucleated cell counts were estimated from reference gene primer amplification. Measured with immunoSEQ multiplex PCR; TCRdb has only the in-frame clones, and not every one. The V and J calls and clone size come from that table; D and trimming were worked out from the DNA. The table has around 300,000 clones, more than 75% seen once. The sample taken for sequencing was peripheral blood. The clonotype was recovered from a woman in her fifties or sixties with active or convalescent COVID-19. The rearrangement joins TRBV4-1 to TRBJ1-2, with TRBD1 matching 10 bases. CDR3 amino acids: CASSPTGGNYGYTF. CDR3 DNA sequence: TGCGCCAGCAGCCCGACAGGGGGCAACTATGGCTACACCTTC.